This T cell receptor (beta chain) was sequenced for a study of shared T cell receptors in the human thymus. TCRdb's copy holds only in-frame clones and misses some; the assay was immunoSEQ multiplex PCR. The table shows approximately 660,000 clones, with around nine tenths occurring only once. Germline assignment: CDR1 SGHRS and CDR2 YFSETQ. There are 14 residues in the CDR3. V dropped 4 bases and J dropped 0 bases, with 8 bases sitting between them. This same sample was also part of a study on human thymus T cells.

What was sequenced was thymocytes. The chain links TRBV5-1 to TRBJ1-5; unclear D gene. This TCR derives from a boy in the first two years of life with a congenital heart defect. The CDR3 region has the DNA TGCGCCAGCAGCATGGATTATAGCAATCAGCCCCAGCATTTT. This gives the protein CASSMDYSNQPQHF.